A single sample gave rise to the 15 T cell receptor beta chains below, sequenced in a study of T cells in Graves' hyperthyroidism and ophthalmopathy. TCR beta CDR3 regions were amplified from RNA. Initially, a first-round RT-PCR of the TCR CDR3 employed the HTBI primer set. TCRdb fed the multiplex PCR reads into MiXCR, producing one record per CDR3 protein. The sample records about 640,000 distinct CDR3 sequences, less than 25% being singletons. Material for sequencing was blood. These receptors were obtained from a man under 40 with Graves' ophthalmopathy.

Only a few counts were recorded for this clonotype. The gene calls are TRBV14 and TRBJ2-1; possibly TRBD2 for D (6 bases). Germline V gives CDR1 SGHDN, CDR2 FVKESK. V gave up 0 bases and J gave up 6 bases, with 12 bases separating them. This CDR3 comprises 15 residues. DNA for the CDR3: TGTGCCAGCAGCCAAGATCGGGGACTCTCCAATGAGCAGTTCTTC. Translated: CASSQDRGLSNEQFF.

This clonotype was recorded many times. V gene TRBV27 combines with J gene TRBJ1-1; the match to TRBD1 covers 11 bases. The CDR3 runs to 14 residues. V shed 3 bases and J 5 bases; nucleotides not matched to a gene: 2. CDR1 and CDR2 from the germline V gene are MNHEY and SMNVEV (reference sequence). The CDR3 DNA sequence: TGTGCCAGCAGTTTCGGGACAGGGGGGACTGAAGCTTTCTTT. As protein: CASSFGTGGTEAFF.

The chain employs TRBV5-1 and TRBJ2-5; no clear D. The CDR3 has 16 residues. V was clipped by 0 bases and J by 5 bases, with 17 bases between them. Germline loops: CDR1 SGHRS, CDR2 YFSETQ. CDR3 bases: TGCGCCAGCAGCTTGGCCGACCACTGGGCGATCGAGACCCAGTACTTC. It encodes CASSLADHWAIETQYF.

The chain carries TRBV5-1 and TRBJ2-1; TRBD2 is a possible D gene (5 bases). Trimming stripped 1 base from V and 6 bases from J, with 8 bases between. The CDR3 is 13 residues long. The V gene's germline CDR1 is SGHRS and CDR2 YFSETQ. In DNA, the CDR3 is TGCGCCAGCAGCTTGCGGACTCTCAATGAGCAGTTCTTC. It encodes CASSLRTLNEQFF.

The chain employs TRBV7-9 and TRBJ2-3, with 14 bases that match TRBD2. The CDR3 totals 15 residues. Germline V gene lookup returns CDR1 SEHNR and CDR2 FQNEAQ (reference sequence). V shed 10 bases and J 6 bases; nucleotides not matched to a gene: 9. The CDR3 nucleotides read TGTGCCAACGAACTGGGACTAGCGGGAGAGGATACGCAGTATTTT. Its protein product is CANELGLAGEDTQYF.

In this sample, this clonotype turned up many times. The genes are TRBV12-3 or TRBV12-4 and TRBJ2-1, with 11 bases fitting TRBD2. The CDR3 is 15 residues long. The V gene end was trimmed by 8 bases and the J gene end by 0 bases; junction bases not matched to a gene: 3. The CDR3 DNA reads as TGTGCCAGCGGGACTAGCGGTAGCTCCTACAATGAGCAGTTCTTC. Residues: CASGTSGSSYNEQFF.

The chain employs TRBV7-6 and TRBJ1-2; TRBD1 might be the D (5 bases). From germline, CDR1 is SGHVS and CDR2 FNYEAQ. The CDR3 is made up of 16 amino acids. Trimming stripped 1 base from V and 7 bases from J, with 19 bases between. The DNA for the CDR3 is TGTGCCAGCAGCTTAGGCGGATGGGGCAGGGAAAGTGGCTACACCTTC. Translating it yields CASSLGGWGRESGYTF.

This clonotype was observed at least ten times. V is TRBV12-3 or TRBV12-4 and J is TRBJ1-2; 7 nucleotides agree with TRBD1. With 6 bases clipped from V and 4 bases from J, the junction kept 8 bases outside the gene matches. This CDR3 has 14 amino acids. As DNA, the CDR3 is TGTGCCAGCAGCCCAACAGGGGTGGCCTATGGCTACACCTTC. Its translation: CASSPTGVAYGYTF.

V is TRBV11-2 and J is TRBJ2-3; 9 bases align to TRBD2. In germline, CDR1 is SGHAT, CDR2 FQNNGV. V gave up 0 bases and J gave up 6 bases; unmatched junction bases: 7. The CDR3 totals 16 residues. The CDR3 loop reads CASSLEGGGASDTQYF. The CDR3 DNA sequence: TGTGCCAGCAGCTTAGAAGGCGGGGGGGCATCTGATACGCAGTATTTT.

This clonotype showed up many times. J is TRBJ2-7 and V is TRBV28, with 7 bases aligning to TRBD2. The germline V gene has CDR1 MDHEN and CDR2 SYDVKM. The ends lost 5 bases at V and 1 base at J; junction bases unmatched: 5. CDR3 length: 14 amino acids. Written as DNA, the CDR3 is TGTGCCAGCAGTCCCGGGACTACATCCTACGAGCAGTACTTC. Translating gives CASSPGTTSYEQYF.

CDR3 residues: CASSPETGASNQPQHF. As DNA, the CDR3 is TGCGCCAGCAGCCCCGAGACAGGGGCTAGCAATCAGCCCCAGCATTTT. The V call is TRBV4-1, the J call TRBJ1-5, with 8 bases lining up with TRBD1. Looked up from germline, CDR1 is MGHRA and CDR2 is YSYEKL. This CDR3 has 16 amino acids. V lost 4 bases, J lost 0 bases, and 5 bases stayed unmatched.

The CDR3 protein is CASGFTSGDYNEQFF. CDR3 coding DNA: TGTGCTAGTGGTTTCACTAGCGGGGATTACAATGAGCAGTTCTTC. The genes are TRBV12-5 and TRBJ2-1; TRBD2 aligns across 10 bases. The CDR3 length is 15 residues. V lost 3 bases to trimming and J lost 4 bases; unmatched junction nucleotides: 3. Germline CDR1 LGHNT, CDR2 FRNRAP.

In this sample, this clonotype turned up many times. The genes are TRBV18 and TRBJ1-5, with unresolved D. The CDR3 is 13 amino acids. Per the germline V gene, CDR1 is KGHSH and CDR2 is LQKENI. V was trimmed by 3 bases and J by 8 bases, leaving 11 bases between them. CDR3 loop: CASSPSLDEPQHF. Written as DNA, the CDR3 is TGTGCCAGCTCACCCTCCTTAGATGAGCCCCAGCATTTT.

There are many counts of this clonotype. One junction end disagrees with the germline gene, perhaps due to a read error. The chain is built from TRBV5-1 and TRBJ2-3, with 13 bases that match TRBD2. Per the germline V gene, CDR1 is SGHRS and CDR2 is YFSETQ. This CDR3 spans 16 amino acids. The CDR3 DNA is TGTGCCAGCAGCCCAGGGACTAGCGGGAACACAGATACGCAGTATTTT. It yields the protein CASSPGTSGNTDTQYF.

This clonotype came up many times. The J gene is TRBJ2-7, the V gene TRBV7-8, with 11 positions matching TRBD2. CDR3 length: 15 residues. In germline, CDR1 is SGHVS, CDR2 FQNEAQ. The junction had 10 bases not matched to a gene; V was cut back by 5 bases and J by 7 bases. The CDR3 reads CASSRGGLAEGEQYF. The DNA for the CDR3 is TGTGCCAGCAGCCGAGGGGGACTAGCGGAGGGGGAGCAGTACTTC. Using reference TRBV7-8 and TRBJ2-7 for the parts outside the CDR3, the full variable domain is GAGVSQSPRYKVAKRGQDVALRCDPISGHVSLFWYQQALGQGPEFLTYFQNEAQLDKSGLPSDRFFAERPEGSVSTLKIQRTQQEDSAVYLCASSRGGLAEGEQYFGPGTRLTVT.